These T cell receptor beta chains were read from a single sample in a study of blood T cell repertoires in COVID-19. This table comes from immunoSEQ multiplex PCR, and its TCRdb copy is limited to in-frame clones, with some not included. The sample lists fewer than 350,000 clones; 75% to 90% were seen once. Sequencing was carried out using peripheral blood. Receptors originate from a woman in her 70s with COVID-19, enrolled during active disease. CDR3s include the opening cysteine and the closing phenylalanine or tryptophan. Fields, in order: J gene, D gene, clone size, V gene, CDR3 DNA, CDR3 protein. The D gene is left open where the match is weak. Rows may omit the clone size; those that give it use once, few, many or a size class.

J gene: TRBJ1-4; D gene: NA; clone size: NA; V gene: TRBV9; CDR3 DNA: TGTGCCAGCAGCTTCAGGGGAGCAACTAATGAAAAACTGTTTTTT; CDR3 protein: CASSFRGATNEKLFF
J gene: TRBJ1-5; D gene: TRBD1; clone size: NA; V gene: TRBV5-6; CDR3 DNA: TGTGCCAGCAGCCTGAGGGGGCCCAATCAGCCCCAGCATTTT; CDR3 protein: CASSLRGPNQPQHF
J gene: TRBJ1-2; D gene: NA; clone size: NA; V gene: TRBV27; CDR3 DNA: TGTGCCAGCAGTTTCTCCCCGAACTATGGCTACACCTTC; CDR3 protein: CASSFSPNYGYTF
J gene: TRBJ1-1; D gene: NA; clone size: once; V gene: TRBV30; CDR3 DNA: TGTGCCTGGACGGAGACAGGTAGGGCTGAAGCTTTCTTT; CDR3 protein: CAWTETGRAEAFF
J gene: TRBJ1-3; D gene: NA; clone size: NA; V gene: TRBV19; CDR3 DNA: TGTGCCAGTAGTGCCGGGAACGGGGTCGGAAACACCATATATTTT; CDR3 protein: CASSAGNGVGNTIYF
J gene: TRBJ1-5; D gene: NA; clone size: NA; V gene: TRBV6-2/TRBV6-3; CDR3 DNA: TGTGCCAGCAGTTACTGGTTTCTCAGTATCAGCAATCAGCCCCAGCATTTT; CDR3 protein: CASSYWFLSISNQPQHF
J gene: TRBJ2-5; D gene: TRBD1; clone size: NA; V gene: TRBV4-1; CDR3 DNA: TGCGCCAGCAGCCAAGTTATTACAGGGGATAGAGAGACCCAGTACTTC; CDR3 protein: CASSQVITGDRETQYF
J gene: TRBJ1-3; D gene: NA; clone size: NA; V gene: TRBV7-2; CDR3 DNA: TGTGCCAGCAGCTTAGGGGTCAGGGGCGGAAACACCATATATTTT; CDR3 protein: CASSLGVRGGNTIYF
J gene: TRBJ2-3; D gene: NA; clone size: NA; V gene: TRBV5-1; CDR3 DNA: TGCGCCAGCAGCTTGGGGACTCCTCTGGATACGCAGTATTTT; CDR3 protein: CASSLGTPLDTQYF
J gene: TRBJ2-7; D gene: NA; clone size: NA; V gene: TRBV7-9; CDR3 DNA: TGTGCCAGCAGCGCCCCCTGGGCGGGGGCCCACTACGAGCAGTACTTC; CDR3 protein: CASSAPWAGAHYEQYF
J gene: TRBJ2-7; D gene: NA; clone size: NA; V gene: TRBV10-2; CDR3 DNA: TGCGCCAGCACCATAGCGCGGGGAACAACCTACGAGCAGTACTTC; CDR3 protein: CASTIARGTTYEQYF
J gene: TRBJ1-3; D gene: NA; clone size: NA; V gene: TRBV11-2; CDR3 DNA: TGTGCCAGCAGCCTAAGCGTCCCTGGAAACACCATATATTTT; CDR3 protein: CASSLSVPGNTIYF
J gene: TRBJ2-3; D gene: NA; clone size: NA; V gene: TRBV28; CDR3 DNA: TGTGCCAGCAGTTCGAGAGTCACAGATACGCAGTATTTT; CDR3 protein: CASSSRVTDTQYF
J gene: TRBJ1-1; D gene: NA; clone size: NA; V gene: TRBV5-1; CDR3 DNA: TGCGCCAGCAGCTTGGGGACGTCGGGGGGCGAAACTGAAGCTTTCTTT; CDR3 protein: CASSLGTSGGETEAFF
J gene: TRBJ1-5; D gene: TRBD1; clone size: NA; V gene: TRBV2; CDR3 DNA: TGTGCCACCCACGGGGGGACAGGGGTCCAATTCCCAAATCAGCCCCAGCATTTT; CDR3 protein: CATHGGTGVQFPNQPQHF
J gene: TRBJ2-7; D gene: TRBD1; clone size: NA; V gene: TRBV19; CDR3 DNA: TGTGCCAGTAGTATCGGGACAGGGGGCGAATCCGAGCAGTACTTC; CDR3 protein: CASSIGTGGESEQYF
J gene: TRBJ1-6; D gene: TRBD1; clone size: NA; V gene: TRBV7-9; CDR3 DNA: TGTGCCAGCAGCCTCGACAGGGGGAATTCACCCCTCCACTTT; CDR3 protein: CASSLDRGNSPLHF
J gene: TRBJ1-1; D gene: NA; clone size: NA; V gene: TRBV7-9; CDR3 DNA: TGTGCCAGCAGCTTAGTGCAGAGCGACACTGAAGCTTTCTTT; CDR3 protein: CASSLVQSDTEAFF
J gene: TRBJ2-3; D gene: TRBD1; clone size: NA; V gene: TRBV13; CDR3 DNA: TGTGCCAGCAGCCCCGACAGGGTTAGCACAGATACGCAGTATTTT; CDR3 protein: CASSPDRVSTDTQYF
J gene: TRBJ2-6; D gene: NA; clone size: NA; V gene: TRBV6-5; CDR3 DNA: TGTGCCACCATGGACTCCTCTGGGGCCAACGTCCTGACTTTC; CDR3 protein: CATMDSSGANVLTF
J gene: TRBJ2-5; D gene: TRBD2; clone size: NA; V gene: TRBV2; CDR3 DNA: TGTGCCAGCAGTGAAGGGCTTCTAGCGGGGCAAGAGACCCAGTACTTC; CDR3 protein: CASSEGLLAGQETQYF
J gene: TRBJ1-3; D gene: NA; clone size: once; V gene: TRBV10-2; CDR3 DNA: TGCGCCAGCAGTGAGTCGACTCGGGGTAGAAACACCATATATTTT; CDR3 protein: CASSESTRGRNTIYF
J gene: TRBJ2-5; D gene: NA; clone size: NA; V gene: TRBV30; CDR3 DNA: TGTGCCTGGAGTCCCTTCCGGGACACGCAGTACTTC; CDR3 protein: CAWSPFRDTQYF
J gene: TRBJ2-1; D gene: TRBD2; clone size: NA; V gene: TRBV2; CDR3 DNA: TGTGCCAGCATTCGACTAGCGGGATTTTACAATGAGCAGTTCTTC; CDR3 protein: CASIRLAGFYNEQFF
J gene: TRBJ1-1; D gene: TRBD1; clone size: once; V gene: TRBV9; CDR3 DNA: TGTGCCAGCAGTTCCGACAGGGGGGATACTGAAGCTTTCTTT; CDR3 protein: CASSSDRGDTEAFF
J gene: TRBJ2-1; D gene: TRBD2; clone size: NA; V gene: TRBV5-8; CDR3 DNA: TGTGCCAGCAGCCTATGGGACTACTACAATGAGCAGTTCTTC; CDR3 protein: CASSLWDYYNEQFF
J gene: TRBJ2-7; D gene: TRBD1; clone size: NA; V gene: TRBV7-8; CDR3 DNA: TGTGCCAGCAGCCGAGGACAGGTTAGCTCCTACGAGCAGTACTTC; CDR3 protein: CASSRGQVSSYEQYF
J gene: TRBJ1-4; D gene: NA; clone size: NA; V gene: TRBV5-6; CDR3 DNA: TGTGCCAGCAGCTTGGCCCCACCCCGGGGTGAAAAACTGTTTTTT; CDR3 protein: CASSLAPPRGEKLFF
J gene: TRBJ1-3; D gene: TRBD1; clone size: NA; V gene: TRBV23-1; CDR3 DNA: TGCGCCAGCAGTCAATCGACAGGGGCCTCTGGAAACACCATATATTTT; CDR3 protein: CASSQSTGASGNTIYF
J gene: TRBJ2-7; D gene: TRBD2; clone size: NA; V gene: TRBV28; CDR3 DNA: TGTGCCAGCAGTCCCCGACTAGCGGGGGGATACGAGCAGTACTTC; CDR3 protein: CASSPRLAGGYEQYF
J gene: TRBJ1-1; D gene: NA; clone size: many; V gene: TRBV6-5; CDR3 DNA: TGTGCCAGCAGCCCCCAGAGGGCAAGCACTGAAGCTTTCTTT; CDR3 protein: CASSPQRASTEAFF
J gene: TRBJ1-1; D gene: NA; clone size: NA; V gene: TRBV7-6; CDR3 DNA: TGTGCCAGCACCCTTACATCTTACACTGAAGCTTTCTTT; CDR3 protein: CASTLTSYTEAFF
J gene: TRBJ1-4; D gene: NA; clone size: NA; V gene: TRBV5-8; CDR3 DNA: TGTGCCAGCAGCTTTAGGGGGATCAGGGAAAAACTGTTTTTT; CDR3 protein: CASSFRGIREKLFF
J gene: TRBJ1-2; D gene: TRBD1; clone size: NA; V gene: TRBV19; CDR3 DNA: TGTGCCAGTAGTATTACAGGGGTACATGGCTACACCTTC; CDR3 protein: CASSITGVHGYTF
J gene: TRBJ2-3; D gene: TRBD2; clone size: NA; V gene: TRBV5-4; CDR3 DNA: TGTGCCAGCAGCTTAAGCGGGACCACAGATACGCAGTATTTT; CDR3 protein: CASSLSGTTDTQYF
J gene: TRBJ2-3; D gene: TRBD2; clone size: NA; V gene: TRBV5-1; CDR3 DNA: TGCGCCAGCAGCTTGGATGGGACTAGCGGGGGGACAGATACGCAGTATTTT; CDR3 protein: CASSLDGTSGGTDTQYF
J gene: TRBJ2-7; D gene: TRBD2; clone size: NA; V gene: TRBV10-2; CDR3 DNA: TGCGCCAGCAGTGAGTCGAAGCCTAGCGGGGGGTCCCCCTCAGCCTACGAGCAGTACTTC; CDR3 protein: CASSESKPSGGSPSAYEQYF
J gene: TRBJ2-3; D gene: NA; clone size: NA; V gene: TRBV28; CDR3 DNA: TGTGCCAGCAGTTTGAGGCATAATCGAATCTATAGCACAGATACGCAGTATTTT; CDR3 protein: CASSLRHNRIYSTDTQYF
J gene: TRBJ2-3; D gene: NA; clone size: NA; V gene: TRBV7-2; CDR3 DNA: TGTGCCAGCAGCTTAGCGGGGGGACCTTCTAGCACAGATACGCAGTATTTT; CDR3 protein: CASSLAGGPSSTDTQYF
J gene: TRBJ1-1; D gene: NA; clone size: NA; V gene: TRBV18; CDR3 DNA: TGTGCCAGCTCACCAGGTCAGGCTCGAGCTTTCTTT; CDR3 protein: CASSPGQARAFF
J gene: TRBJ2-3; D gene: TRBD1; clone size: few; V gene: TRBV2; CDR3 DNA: TGTGCCAGCAGTGAAAAGGTAGGCAGGGGGCTAGAGGATACGCAGTATTTT; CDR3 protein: CASSEKVGRGLEDTQYF
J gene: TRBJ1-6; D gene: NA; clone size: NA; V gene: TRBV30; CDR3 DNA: TGTGCCTGGAGTCAAGGGGGGGATTCACCCCTCCACTTT; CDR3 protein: CAWSQGGDSPLHF
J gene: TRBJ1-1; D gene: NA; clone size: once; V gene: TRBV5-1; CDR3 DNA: TGCGCCAGCAGCTCTCCGGGAGGGGGCACTGAAGCTTTCTTT; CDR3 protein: CASSSPGGGTEAFF
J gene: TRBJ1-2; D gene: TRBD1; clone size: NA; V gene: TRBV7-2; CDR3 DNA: TGTGCCAGCAGCTTAGATTTCAGGGGGACAGGGAGAGGCTACACCTTC; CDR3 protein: CASSLDFRGTGRGYTF
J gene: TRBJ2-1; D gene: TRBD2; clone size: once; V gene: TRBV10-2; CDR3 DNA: TGCGCCAGCAGTGGGACTAGCGGGGGCCTTAATGAGCAGTTCTTC; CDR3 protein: CASSGTSGGLNEQFF
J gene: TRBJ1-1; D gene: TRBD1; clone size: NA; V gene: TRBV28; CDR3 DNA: TGTGCCAGCAGCCCAGGGGGCGCGAACACTGAAGCTTTCTTT; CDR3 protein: CASSPGGANTEAFF
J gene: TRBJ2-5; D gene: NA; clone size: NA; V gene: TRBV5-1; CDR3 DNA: TGCGCCAGCAGCACCGGACAGGGAGGGGAGACCCAGTACTTC; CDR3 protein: CASSTGQGGETQYF
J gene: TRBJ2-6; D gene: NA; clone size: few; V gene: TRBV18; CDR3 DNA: TGTGCCAGCTCACCGGCAGCAGGCGGGGCCAACGTCCTGACTTTC; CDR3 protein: CASSPAAGGANVLTF
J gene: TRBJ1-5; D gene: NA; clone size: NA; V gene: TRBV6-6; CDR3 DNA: TGTGCCAGCAGTTACTCCAACAGGGAGGGTCAGCCCCAGCATTTT; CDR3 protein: CASSYSNREGQPQHF
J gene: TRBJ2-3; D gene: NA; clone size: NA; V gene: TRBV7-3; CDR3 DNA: TGTGCCAGCAGCTTAGGAGGGGGCGCAACAGATACGCAGTATTTT; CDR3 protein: CASSLGGGATDTQYF
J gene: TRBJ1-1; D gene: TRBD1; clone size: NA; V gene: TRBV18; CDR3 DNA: TGTGCCAGCTCATTCGGACAGGGAGGGATGAGCACTGAAGCTTTCTTT; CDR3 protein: CASSFGQGGMSTEAFF
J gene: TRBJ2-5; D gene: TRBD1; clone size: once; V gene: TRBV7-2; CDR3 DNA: TGTGCCAGCAGCTTACCCTTCAGGGGGCGCGGAGAGACCCAGTACTTC; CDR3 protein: CASSLPFRGRGETQYF
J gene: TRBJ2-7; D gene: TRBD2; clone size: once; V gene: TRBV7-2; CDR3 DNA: TGTGCCAGCAGCTCGACTAGCGGGGGATCCTACGAGCAGTACTTC; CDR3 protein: CASSSTSGGSYEQYF
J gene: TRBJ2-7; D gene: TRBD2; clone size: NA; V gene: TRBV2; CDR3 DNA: TGTGCCAGCAGTGTCGCGGGGGGTTCCTACGAGCAGTACTTC; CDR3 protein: CASSVAGGSYEQYF
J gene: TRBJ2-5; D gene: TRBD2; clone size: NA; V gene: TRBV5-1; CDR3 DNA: TGCGCCAGCAGCTTGACTAGCGGGGATGGAGAGACCCAGTACTTC; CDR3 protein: CASSLTSGDGETQYF
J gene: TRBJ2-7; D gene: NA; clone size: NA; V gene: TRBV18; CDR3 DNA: TGTGCCAGCTCGTCAACCTACGAGCAGTACTTC; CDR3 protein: CASSSTYEQYF
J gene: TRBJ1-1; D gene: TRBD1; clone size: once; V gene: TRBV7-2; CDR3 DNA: TGTGCCAGCAGCTTGGGACAGGGGTTTACTGAAGCTTTCTTT; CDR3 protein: CASSLGQGFTEAFF